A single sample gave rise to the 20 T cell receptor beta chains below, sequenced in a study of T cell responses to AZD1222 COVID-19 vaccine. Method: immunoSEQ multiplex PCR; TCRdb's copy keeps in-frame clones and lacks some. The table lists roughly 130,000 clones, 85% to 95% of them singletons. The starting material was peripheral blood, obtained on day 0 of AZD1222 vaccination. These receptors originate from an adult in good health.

In nucleotides, the CDR3 is TGTGCCAGCAGCGCCGATAGCGGAACGGCCTACGAGCAGTACTTC. It encodes CASSADSGTAYEQYF. The chain uses TRBV5-8 and TRBJ2-7; maybe TRBD2 (6 bases). Trimming cost V 4 bases and J 2 bases, with 16 bases left between them. The CDR3 consists of 15 residues. The V gene's germline CDR1 is SGHTS and CDR2 YDEGEE.

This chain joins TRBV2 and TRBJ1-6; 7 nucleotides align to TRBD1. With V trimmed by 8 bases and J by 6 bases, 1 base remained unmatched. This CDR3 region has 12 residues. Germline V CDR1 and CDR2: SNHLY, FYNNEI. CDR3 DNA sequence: TGTGCCAGCCGGGACAGTAATTCACCCCTCCACTTT. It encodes CASRDSNSPLHF.

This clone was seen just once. The CDR3 loop reads CAISGNGNEQFF. Here the CDR3 DNA reads TGTGCCATCAGCGGCAATGGGAATGAGCAGTTCTTC. J is TRBJ2-1 and V is TRBV10-3; D not certain. This CDR3 has 12 amino acids. Trimming left V 6 bases short and J 7 bases short, with 10 bases between. Germline loops: CDR1 ENHRY, CDR2 SYGVKD.

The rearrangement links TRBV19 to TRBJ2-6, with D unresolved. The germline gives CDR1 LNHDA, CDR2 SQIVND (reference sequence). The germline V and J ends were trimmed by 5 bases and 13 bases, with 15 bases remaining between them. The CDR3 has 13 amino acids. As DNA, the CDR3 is TGTGCCAGTAGTTTTGACTTCCCGGGTGTCCTGACTTTC. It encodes CASSFDFPGVLTF.

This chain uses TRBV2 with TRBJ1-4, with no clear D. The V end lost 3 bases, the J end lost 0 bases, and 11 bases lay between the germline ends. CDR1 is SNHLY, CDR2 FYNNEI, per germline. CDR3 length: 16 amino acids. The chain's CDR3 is CASSERTVATNEKLFF. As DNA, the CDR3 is TGTGCCAGCAGTGAGCGGACCGTCGCAACTAATGAAAAACTGTTTTTT.

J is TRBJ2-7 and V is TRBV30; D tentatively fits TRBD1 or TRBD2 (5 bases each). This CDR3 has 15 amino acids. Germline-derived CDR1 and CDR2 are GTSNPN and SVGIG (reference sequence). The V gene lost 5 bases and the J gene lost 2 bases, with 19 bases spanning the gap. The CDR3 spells CAWGGRPHPTYEQYF. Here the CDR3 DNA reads TGTGCCTGGGGGGGACGCCCACACCCCACCTACGAGCAGTACTTC.

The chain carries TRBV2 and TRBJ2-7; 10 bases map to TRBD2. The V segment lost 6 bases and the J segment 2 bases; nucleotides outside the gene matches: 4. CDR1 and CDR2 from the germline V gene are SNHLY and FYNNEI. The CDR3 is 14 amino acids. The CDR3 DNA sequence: TGTGCCAGCAGAACGAGCGGGAGGGCCTACGAGCAGTACTTC. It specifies CASRTSGRAYEQYF.

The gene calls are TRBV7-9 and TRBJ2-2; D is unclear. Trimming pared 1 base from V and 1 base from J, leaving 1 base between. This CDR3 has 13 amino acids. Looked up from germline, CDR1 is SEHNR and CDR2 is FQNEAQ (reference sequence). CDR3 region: CASSLGNTGELFF. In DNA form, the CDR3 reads TGTGCCAGCAGCTTAGGGAACACCGGGGAGCTGTTTTTT. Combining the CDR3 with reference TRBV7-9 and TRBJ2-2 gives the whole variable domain DTGVSQNPRHKITKRGQNVTFRCDPISEHNRLYWYRQTLGQGPEFLTYFQNEAQLEKSRLLSDRFSAERPKGSFSTLEIQRTEQGDSAMYLCASSLGNTGELFFGEGSRLTVL.

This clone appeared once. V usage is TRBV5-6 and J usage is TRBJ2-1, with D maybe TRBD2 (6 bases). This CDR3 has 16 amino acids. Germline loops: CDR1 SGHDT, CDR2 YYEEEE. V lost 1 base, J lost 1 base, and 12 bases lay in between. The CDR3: CASSLYGSESYNEQFF. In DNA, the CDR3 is TGTGCCAGCAGCTTGTACGGGAGTGAATCCTACAATGAGCAGTTCTTC. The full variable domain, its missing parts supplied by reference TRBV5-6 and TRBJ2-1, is DAGVTQSPTHLIKTRGQQVTLRCSPKSGHDTVSWYQQALGQGPQFIFQYYEEEERQRGNFPDRFSGHQFPNYSSELNVNALLLGDSALYLCASSLYGSESYNEQFFGPGTRLTVL.

CDR3 sequence (DNA): TGTGCCACCAGCAGAGATTCACGAGTGGGATCTGAAGATGAAAAACTGTTTTTT. It yields the protein CATSRDSRVGSEDEKLFF. This chain joins TRBV15 and TRBJ1-4; D uncertain. Germline assignment: CDR1 LNHNV and CDR2 YYDKDF (reference sequence). The CDR3 is 18 residues long. V was pared by 0 bases and J by 6 bases, with 20 bases between.

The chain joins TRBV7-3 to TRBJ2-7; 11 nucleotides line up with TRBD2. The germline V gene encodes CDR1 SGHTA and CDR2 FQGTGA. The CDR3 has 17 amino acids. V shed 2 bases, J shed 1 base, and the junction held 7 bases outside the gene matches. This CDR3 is CASSLRILAGGSYEQYF. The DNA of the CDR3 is TGTGCCAGCAGCTTACGGATCTTAGCGGGAGGGTCCTACGAGCAGTACTTC.

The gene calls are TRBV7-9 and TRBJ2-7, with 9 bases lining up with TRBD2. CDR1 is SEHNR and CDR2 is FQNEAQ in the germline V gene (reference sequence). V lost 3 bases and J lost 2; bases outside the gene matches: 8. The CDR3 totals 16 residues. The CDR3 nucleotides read TGTGCCAGCAGCTTTTGGGAAGCTAGCGGGACCTACGAGCAGTACTTC. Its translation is CASSFWEASGTYEQYF.

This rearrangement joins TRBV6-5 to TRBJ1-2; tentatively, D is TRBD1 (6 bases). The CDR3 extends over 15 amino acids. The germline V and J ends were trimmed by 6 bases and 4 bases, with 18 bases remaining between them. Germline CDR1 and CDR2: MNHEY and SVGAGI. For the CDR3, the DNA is TGTGCCAGCAGGTGGACAGCCGAGTTCCGCTATGGCTACACCTTC. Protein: CASRWTAEFRYGYTF.

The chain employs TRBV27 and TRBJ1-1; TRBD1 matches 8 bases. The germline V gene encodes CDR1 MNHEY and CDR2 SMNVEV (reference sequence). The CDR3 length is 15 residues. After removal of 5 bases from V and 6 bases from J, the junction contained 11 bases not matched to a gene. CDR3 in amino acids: CASSARPGGEAEAFF. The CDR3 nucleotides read TGTGCCAGCAGTGCTCGGCCAGGGGGCGAGGCTGAAGCTTTCTTT.

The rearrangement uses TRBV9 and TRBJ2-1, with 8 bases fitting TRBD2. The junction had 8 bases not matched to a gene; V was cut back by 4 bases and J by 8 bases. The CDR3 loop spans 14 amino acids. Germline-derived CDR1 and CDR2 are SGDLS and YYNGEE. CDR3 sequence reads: CASSPFPGGDEQFF. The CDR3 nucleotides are TGTGCCAGCAGCCCCTTTCCGGGAGGGGATGAGCAGTTCTTC.

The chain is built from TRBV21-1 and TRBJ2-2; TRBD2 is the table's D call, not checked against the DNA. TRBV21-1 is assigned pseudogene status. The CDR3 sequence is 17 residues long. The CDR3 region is CASSISGTSQHRFELFF. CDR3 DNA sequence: TGTGCCAGCAGCATCTCCGGGACTAGCCAACACCGATTCGAGCTGTTTTTT.

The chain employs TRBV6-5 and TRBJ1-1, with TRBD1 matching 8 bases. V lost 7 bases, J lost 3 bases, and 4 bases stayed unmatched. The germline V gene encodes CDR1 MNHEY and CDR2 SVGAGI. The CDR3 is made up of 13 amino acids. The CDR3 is CASTLDRDTEAFF. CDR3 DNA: TGTGCCAGCACCCTGGACAGGGACACTGAAGCTTTCTTT.

In DNA form, the CDR3 reads TGTGCCAGCAGCGTACGCGGGTGGAGCTCCTACAATGAGCAGTTCTTC. Encoded protein: CASSVRGWSSYNEQFF. This chain joins TRBV9 and TRBJ2-1, with a possible D match to TRBD2 (5 bases). Trimming left V 1 base short and J 0 bases short, with 11 bases between. The CDR3 is 16 residues long. Germline V CDR1 and CDR2: SGDLS, YYNGEE. Supplemented by reference TRBV9 and TRBJ2-1, the full variable domain reads DSGVTQTPKHLITATGQRVTLRCSPRSGDLSVYWYQQSLDQGLQFLIQYYNGEERAKGNILERFSAQQFPDLHSELNLSSLELGDSALYFCASSVRGWSSYNEQFFGPGTRLTVL.

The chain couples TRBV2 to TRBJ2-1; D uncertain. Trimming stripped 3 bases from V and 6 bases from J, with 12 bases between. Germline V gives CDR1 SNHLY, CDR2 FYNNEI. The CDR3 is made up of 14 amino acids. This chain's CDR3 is CASSERQVANEQFF. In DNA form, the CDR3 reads TGTGCCAGCAGTGAGAGGCAGGTTGCCAATGAGCAGTTCTTC.

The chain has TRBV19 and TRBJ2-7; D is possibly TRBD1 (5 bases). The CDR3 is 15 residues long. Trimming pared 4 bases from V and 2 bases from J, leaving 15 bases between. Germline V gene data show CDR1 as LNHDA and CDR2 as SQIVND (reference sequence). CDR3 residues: CASSTLGQGPYEQYF. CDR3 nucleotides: TGTGCCAGTAGTACCCTTGGCCAGGGCCCCTACGAGCAGTACTTC. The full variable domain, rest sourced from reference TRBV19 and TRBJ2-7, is DGGITQSPKYLFRKEGQNVTLSCEQNLNHDAMYWYRQDPGQGLRLIYYSQIVNDFQKGDIAEGYSVSREKKESFPLTVTSAQKNPTAFYLCASSTLGQGPYEQYFGPGTRLTVT.